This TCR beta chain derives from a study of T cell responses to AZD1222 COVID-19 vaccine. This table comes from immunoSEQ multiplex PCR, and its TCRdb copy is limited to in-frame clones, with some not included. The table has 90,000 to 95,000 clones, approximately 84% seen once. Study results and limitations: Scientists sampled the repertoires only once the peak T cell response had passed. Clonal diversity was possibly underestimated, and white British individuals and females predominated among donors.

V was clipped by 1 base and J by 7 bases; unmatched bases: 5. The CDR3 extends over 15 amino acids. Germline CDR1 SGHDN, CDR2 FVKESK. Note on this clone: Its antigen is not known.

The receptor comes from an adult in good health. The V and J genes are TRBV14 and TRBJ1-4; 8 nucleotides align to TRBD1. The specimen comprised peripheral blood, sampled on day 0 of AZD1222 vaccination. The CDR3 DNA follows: TGTGCCAGCAGCCAAGTGCGGACAGGGAGTGAAAAACTGTTTTTT. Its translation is CASSQVRTGSEKLFF.